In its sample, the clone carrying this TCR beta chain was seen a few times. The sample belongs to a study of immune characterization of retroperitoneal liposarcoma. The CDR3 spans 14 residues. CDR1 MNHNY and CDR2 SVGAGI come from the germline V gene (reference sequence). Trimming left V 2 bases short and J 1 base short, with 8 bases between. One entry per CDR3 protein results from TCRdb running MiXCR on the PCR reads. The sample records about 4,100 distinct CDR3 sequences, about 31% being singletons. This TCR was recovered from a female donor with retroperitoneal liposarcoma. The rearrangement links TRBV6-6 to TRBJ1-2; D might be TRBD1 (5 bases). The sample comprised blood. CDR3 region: CASSYGDVNYGYTF. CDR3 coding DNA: TGTGCCAGCAGTTACGGGGACGTTAACTATGGCTACACCTTC.